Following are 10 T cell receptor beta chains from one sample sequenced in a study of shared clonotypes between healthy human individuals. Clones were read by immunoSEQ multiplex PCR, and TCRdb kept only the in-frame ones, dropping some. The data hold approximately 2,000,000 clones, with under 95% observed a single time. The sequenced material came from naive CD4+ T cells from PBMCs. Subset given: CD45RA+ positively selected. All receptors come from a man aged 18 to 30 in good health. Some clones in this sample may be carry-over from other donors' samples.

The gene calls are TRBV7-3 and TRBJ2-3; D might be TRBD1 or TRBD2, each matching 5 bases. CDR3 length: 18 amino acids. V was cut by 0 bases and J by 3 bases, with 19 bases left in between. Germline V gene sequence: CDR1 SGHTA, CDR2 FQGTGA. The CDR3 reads CASSLTVFGGVGTDTQYF. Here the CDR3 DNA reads TGTGCCAGCAGCTTAACAGTATTTGGGGGAGTTGGAACAGATACGCAGTATTTT.

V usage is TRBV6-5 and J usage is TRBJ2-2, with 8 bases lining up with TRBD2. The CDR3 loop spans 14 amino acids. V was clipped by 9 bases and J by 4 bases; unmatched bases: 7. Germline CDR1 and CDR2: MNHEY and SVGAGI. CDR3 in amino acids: CASRPGGVTGELFF. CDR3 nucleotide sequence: TGTGCCAGTCGTCCGGGAGGGGTCACCGGGGAGCTGTTTTTT.

CDR3 sequence reads: CASSFPASTDALGTGELFF. For the CDR3, the DNA is TGCGCCAGCAGTTTTCCAGCATCTACAGACGCGTTGGGCACCGGGGAGCTGTTTTTT. The chain couples TRBV5-1 to TRBJ2-2; unclear D gene. The germline V gene encodes CDR1 SGHRS and CDR2 YFSETQ. The V gene lost 5 bases and the J gene lost 4 bases, with 27 bases spanning the gap. The CDR3 covers 19 residues.

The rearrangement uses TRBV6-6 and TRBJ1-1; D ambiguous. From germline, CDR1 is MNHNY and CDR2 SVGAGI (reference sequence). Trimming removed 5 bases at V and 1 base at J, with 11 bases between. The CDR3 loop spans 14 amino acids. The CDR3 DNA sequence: TGTGCCAGCAGTCCCCGAGGAGAGAACACTGAAGCTTTCTTT. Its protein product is CASSPRGENTEAFF.

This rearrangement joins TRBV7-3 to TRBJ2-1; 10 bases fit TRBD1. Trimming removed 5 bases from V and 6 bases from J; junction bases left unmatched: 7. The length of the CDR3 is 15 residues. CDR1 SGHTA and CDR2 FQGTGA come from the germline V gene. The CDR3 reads CASSVRQGAINEQFF. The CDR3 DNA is TGTGCCAGCAGCGTGAGACAGGGGGCTATCAATGAGCAGTTCTTC.

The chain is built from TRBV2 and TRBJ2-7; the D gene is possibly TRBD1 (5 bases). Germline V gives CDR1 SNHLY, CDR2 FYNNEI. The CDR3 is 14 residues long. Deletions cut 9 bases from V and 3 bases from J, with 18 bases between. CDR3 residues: CASKDDSPLYEQYF. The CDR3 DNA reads TGTGCCAGTAAAGACGACAGTCCCCTCTACGAGCAGTACTTC.

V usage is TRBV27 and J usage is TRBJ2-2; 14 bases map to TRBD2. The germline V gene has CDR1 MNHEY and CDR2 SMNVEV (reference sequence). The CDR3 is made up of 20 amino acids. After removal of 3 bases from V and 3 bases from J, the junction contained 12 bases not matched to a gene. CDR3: CASSFSGLAGAPGYTGELFF. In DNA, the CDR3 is TGTGCCAGCAGTTTCTCGGGACTAGCGGGAGCCCCCGGGTACACCGGGGAGCTGTTTTTT.

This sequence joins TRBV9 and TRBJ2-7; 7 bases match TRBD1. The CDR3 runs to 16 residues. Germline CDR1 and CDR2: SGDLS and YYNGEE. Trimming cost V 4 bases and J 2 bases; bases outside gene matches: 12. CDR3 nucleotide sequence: TGTGCCAGCAGCCCTACCCCGACAGGGTTGGCCTACGAGCAGTACTTC. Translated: CASSPTPTGLAYEQYF.

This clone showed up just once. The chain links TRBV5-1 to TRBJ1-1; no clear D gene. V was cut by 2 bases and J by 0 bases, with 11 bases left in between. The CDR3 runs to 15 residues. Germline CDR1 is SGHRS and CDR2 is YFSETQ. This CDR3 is CASSFLQAMNTEAFF. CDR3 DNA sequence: TGCGCCAGCAGCTTTCTACAAGCCATGAACACTGAAGCTTTCTTT.

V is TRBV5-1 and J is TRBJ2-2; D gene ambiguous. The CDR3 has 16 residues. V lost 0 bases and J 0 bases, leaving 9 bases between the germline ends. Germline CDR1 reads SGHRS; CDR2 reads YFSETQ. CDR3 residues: CASSLAVNANTGELFF. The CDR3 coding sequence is TGCGCCAGCAGCTTGGCCGTCAACGCGAACACCGGGGAGCTGTTTTTT.